This T cell receptor (beta chain) was identified during a study of T cells in Graves' hyperthyroidism and ophthalmopathy. Study-level results: In the blood, most expanded thyroid clonotypes above 0.001 appeared as well.

Amplification of TCR beta CDR3 regions used RNA as the template. HTBI primers drove first-round RT-PCR of the TCR CDR3. One entry per CDR3 protein results from TCRdb running MiXCR on the multiplex PCR reads. The repertoire includes 550,000 to 700,000 distinct CDR3 sequences, 46% of them detected once, and around 20% sits in the top ten. Germline trimming cut 6 bases from V and 4 bases from J; bases unmatched to any gene: 10. The CDR3 is 16 residues long. Germline CDR1 MRHNA, CDR2 SNTAGT. About this clonotype itself: Its antigen is not known.

The material sequenced was peripheral blood or thyroid tissue (not recorded which). The chain employs TRBV6-4 and TRBJ2-3; TRBD2 matches at 10 bases. The sequence was collected from an adult woman with Graves' disease, either hyperthyroidism or ophthalmopathy (not recorded which). The CDR3 is CASRRRLAGVSDTQYF. CDR3 bases: TGTGCCAGCAGAAGGAGGCTAGCGGGAGTCTCAGATACGCAGTATTTT.